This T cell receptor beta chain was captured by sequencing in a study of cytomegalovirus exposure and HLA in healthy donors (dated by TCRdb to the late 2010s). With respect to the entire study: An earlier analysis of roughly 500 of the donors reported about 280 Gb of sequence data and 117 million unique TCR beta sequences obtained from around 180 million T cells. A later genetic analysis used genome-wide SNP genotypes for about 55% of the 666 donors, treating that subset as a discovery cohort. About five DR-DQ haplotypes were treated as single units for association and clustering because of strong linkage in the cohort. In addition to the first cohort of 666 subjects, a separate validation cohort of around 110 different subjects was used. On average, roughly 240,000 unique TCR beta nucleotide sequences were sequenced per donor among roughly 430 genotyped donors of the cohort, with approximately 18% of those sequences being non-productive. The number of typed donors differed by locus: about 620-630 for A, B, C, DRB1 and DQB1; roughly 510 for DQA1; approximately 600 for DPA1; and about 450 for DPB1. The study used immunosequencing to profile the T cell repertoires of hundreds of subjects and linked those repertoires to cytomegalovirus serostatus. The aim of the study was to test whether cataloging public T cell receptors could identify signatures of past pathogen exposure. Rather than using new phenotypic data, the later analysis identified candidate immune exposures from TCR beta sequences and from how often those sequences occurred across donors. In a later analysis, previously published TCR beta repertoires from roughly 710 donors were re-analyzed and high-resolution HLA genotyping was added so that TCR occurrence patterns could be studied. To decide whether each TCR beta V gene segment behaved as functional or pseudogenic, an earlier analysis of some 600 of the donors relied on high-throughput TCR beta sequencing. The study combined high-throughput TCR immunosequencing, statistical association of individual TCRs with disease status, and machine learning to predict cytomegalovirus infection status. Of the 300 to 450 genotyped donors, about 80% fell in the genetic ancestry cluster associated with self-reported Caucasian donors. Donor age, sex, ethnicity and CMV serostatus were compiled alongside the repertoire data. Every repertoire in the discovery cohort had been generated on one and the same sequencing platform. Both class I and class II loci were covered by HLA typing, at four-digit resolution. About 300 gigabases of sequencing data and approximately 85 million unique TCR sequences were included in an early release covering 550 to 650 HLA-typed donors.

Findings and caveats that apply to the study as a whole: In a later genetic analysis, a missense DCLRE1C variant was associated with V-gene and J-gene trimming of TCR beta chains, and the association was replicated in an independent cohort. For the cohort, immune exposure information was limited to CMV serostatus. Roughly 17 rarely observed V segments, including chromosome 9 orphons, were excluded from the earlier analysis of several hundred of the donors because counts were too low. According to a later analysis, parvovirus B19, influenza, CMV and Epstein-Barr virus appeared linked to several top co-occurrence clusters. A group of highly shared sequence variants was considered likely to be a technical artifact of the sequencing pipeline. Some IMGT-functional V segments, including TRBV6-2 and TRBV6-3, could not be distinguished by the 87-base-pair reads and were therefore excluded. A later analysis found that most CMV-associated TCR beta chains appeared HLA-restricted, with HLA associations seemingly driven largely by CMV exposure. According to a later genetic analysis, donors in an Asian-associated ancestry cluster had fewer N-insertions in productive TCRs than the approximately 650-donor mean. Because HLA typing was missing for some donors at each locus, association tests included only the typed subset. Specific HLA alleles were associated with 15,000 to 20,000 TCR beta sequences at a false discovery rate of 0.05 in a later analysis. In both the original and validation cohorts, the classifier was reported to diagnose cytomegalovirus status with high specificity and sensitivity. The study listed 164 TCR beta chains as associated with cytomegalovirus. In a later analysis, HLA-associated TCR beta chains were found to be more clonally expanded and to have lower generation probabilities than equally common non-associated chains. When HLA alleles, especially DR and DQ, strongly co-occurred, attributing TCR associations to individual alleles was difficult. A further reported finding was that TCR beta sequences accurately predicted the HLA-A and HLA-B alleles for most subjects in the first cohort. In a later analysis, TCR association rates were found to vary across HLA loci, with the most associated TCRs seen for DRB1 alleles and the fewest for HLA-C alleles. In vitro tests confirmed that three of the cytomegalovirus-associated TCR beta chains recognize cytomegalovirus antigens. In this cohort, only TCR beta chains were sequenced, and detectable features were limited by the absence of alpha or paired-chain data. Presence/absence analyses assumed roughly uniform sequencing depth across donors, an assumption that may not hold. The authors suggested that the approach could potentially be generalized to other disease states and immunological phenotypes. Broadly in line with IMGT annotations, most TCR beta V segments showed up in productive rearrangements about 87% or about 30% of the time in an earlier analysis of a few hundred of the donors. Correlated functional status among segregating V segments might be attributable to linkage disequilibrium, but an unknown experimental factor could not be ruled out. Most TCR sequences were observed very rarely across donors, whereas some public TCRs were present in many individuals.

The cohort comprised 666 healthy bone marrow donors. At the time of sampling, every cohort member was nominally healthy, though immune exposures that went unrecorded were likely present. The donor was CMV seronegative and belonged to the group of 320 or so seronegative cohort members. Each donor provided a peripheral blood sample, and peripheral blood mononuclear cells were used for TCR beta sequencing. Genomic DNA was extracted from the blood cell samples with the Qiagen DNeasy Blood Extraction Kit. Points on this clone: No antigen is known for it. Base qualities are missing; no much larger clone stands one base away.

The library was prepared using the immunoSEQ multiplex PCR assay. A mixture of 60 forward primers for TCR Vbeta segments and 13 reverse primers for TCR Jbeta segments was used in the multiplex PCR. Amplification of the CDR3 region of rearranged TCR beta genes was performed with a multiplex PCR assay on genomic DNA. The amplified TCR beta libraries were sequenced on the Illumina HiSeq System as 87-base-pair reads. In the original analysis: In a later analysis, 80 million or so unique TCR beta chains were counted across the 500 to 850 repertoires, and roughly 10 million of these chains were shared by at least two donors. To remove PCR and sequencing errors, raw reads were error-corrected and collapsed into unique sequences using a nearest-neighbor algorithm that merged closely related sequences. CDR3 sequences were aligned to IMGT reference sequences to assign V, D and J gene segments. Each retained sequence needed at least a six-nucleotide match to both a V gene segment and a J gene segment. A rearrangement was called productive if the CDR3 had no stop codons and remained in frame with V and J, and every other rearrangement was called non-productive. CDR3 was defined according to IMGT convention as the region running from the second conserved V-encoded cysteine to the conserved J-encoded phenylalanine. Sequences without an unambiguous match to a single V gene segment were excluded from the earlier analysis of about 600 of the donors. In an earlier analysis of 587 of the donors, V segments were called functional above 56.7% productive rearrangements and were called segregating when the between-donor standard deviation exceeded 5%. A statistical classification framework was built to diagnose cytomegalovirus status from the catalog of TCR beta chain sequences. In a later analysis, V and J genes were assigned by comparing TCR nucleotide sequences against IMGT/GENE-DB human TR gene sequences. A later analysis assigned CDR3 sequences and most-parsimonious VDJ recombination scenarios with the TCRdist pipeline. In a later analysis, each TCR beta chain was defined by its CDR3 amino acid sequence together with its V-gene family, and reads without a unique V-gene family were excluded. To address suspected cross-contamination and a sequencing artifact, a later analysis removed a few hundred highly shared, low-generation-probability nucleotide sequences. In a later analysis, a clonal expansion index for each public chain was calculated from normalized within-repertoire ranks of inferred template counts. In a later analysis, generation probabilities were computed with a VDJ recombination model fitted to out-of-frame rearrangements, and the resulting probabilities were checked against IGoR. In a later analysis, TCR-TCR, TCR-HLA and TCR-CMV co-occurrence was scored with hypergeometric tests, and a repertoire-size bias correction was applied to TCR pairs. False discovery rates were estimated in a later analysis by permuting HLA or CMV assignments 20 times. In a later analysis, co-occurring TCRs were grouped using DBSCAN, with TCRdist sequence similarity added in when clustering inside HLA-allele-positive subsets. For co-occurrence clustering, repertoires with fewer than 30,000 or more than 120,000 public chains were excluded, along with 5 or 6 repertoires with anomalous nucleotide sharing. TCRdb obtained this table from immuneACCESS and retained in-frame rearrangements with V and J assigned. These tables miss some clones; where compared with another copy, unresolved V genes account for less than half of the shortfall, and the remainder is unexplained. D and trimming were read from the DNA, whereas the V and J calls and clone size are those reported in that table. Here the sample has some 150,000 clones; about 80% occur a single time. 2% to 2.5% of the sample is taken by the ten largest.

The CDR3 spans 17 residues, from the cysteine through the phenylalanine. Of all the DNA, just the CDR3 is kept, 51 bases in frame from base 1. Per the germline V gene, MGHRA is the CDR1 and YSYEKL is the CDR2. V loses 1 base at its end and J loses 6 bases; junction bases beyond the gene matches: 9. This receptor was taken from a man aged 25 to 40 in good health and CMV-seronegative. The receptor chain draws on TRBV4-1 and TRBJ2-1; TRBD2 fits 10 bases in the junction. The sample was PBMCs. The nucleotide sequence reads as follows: TGCGCCAGCAGCCAAGGGGGGAGACTAGCGGGCGGCAATGAGCAGTTCTTC. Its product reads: CASSQGGRLAGGNEQFF.